This note documents a single T cell receptor (beta chain) sequence. No antigen is known for it. This sample is drawn from a study of early T cells in non-severe SARS-CoV-2 infection. Study-level background: The chains were unpaired, and the sequenced material was bulk RNA from unsorted whole blood.

Individually, cDNA molecules had unique molecular identifiers attached to them. TCRdb fed the 5' RACE reads into MiXCR, producing one record per CDR3 protein. The table includes tens of thousands of distinct CDR3 sequences, around 12% detected once. Germline V gives CDR1 SNHLY, CDR2 FYNNEI. This CDR3 region has 17 residues. V lost 1 base to trimming and J lost 5 bases; unmatched junction nucleotides: 8. General study points: Anti-spike CD8 responses were favored by VDJdb matching, which missed private and CD4 specificities.

The origin of this receptor is an adult who was a healthcare worker with PCR-confirmed SARS-CoV-2 infection or an uninfected control (not recorded which). The specimen was whole blood. The chain carries TRBV2 and TRBJ2-5, with 12 bases identical to TRBD2. CDR3 residues: CASSEGLAGGPRETQYF. The CDR3, as DNA: TGTGCCAGCAGTGAAGGGCTAGCGGGAGGGCCTCGGGAGACCCAGTACTTC.